This T cell receptor (beta chain) emerged from a study of shared clonotypes between healthy human individuals. General study findings and limits: Unshared clonotypes carried lower generation probabilities than those common to all four donors.

CDR1 is SGHTA, CDR2 FQGTGA, per germline. The CDR3 has 12 amino acids. Trimming took 1 base from V and 5 from J, leaving 5 bases between them. Data came from immunoSEQ multiplex PCR; TCRdb stores just in-frame clones and leaves some out. The sample records roughly 720,000 clones, about nine tenths being singletons. Comments on this clone: Its specificity is unknown.

Material: memory CD8+ T cells from PBMCs. The subset is: CD45RO+ cells pooled with CCR7-negative TemRA cells. The chain links TRBV7-3 to TRBJ2-5, with D hard to call. The clonotype was recovered from a man aged 18 to 30 in good health. Some clones in this sample may be carry-over from other donors' samples. The CDR3 DNA reads TGTGCCAGCAGCTTAAGGTGGGAGACCCAGTACTTC. Amino acids: CASSLRWETQYF.